The 27 T cell receptor beta chains listed next were all sequenced from one sample in a study of cytomegalovirus exposure and HLA in healthy donors. This table comes from immunoSEQ multiplex PCR, and its TCRdb copy is limited to in-frame clones, with some not included. The sample lists 75,000 to 90,000 clones, 95% occurring once. Sequenced sample: PBMCs. All receptors come from a woman under 30 in good health and CMV-seronegative.

The chain couples TRBV4-3 to TRBJ1-3; 8 bases fit TRBD1. The CDR3 extends over 15 amino acids. Germline assignment: CDR1 LGHNA and CDR2 YSLEER. J lost 4 bases, V lost 1 base, and 3 bases had no gene match. CDR3 sequence: CASSQGQGPGNTIYF. The CDR3, as DNA: TGCGCCAGCAGCCAAGGACAGGGGCCAGGAAACACCATATATTTT.

J is TRBJ1-5 and V is TRBV5-4; 9 nucleotides match TRBD1. Germline trimming cut 4 bases from V and 4 bases from J; bases unmatched to any gene: 6. Germline V gene sequence: CDR1 SGHNT, CDR2 YYREEE (reference sequence). This CDR3 spans 15 amino acids. CDR3 residues: CASSPGQGPNQPQHF. CDR3 sequence (DNA): TGTGCCAGCAGCCCCGGACAGGGGCCTAATCAGCCCCAGCATTTT.

This chain connects TRBV30 to TRBJ2-1; D might be TRBD1 (6 bases). Looked up from germline, CDR1 is GTSNPN and CDR2 is SVGIG (reference sequence). The CDR3 runs 13 residues. The V end lost 3 bases, the J end lost 8 bases, and 14 bases lay between the germline ends. The CDR3 loop reads CAWRGQPAHEQFF. In DNA form, the CDR3 reads TGTGCCTGGAGAGGACAGCCGGCCCATGAGCAGTTCTTC.

The gene calls are TRBV11-2 and TRBJ2-1, with 13 bases aligning to TRBD2. The V segment lost 11 bases and the J segment 7 bases; nucleotides outside the gene matches: 8. The CDR3 contains 14 residues. Per germline, CDR1 SGHAT and CDR2 FQNNGV. In DNA, the CDR3 is TGTGCCGGGTCCGGGACTAGCGGGACGAATGAGCAGTTCTTC. Residues: CAGSGTSGTNEQFF.

The chain uses TRBV28 and TRBJ2-7; 7 nucleotides align to TRBD2. The trim removed 6 bases at V and 1 base at J, leaving 6 bases unmatched. Germline loops: CDR1 MDHEN, CDR2 SYDVKM. The CDR3 is made up of 14 amino acids. This CDR3 is CASRPSAGSYEQYF. In nucleotides, the CDR3 is TGTGCCAGCAGACCGTCAGCGGGGTCCTACGAGCAGTACTTC.

This clone was observed a single time. The CDR3 sequence is CASTPDRPQDVELFF. CDR3 sequence (DNA): TGCGCCAGCACTCCAGACAGGCCCCAGGATGTAGAACTGTTTTTT. V gene TRBV10-1 combines with J gene TRBJ1-4; D might be TRBD1 (6 bases). The germline V and J ends were trimmed by 7 bases and 12 bases, with 24 bases remaining between them. CDR1 is WNHNN and CDR2 is SYGVQD in the germline V gene (reference sequence). CDR3 length: 15 residues.

The chain has TRBV13 and TRBJ2-5; D not certain. Trimming removed 0 bases at V and 2 bases at J, with 10 bases between. CDR1 is PRHDT, CDR2 FYEKMQ, per germline (reference sequence). The CDR3 totals 15 residues. The CDR3 loop is CASSLGLGSQETQYF. As DNA, the CDR3 is TGTGCCAGCAGCTTAGGCCTGGGCAGTCAAGAGACCCAGTACTTC.

The chain recombines TRBV4-1 with TRBJ2-2; possible D gene TRBD1, 6 bases. The CDR3 runs to 16 residues. V lost 1 base, J lost 4 bases, and 13 bases lay in between. Germline CDR1 MGHRA, CDR2 YSYEKL. CDR3 nucleotide sequence: TGCGCCAGCAGCCAAGCGGCAGGGGCTATCACCGGGGAGCTGTTTTTT. This translates into CASSQAAGAITGELFF.

The chain combines TRBV7-8 with TRBJ2-1; TRBD2 might be the D (6 bases). CDR1 is SGHVS and CDR2 is FQNEAQ in the germline V gene. Trimming removed 4 bases at V and 12 bases at J, with 19 bases between. The length of the CDR3 is 14 residues. CDR3 residues: CASSYRSRGTGQFF. The CDR3 nucleotides read TGTGCCAGCAGCTATAGGAGTCGCGGGACGGGGCAGTTCTTC. Using reference TRBV7-8 and TRBJ2-1 for the parts outside the CDR3, the full variable domain is GAGVSQSPRYKVAKRGQDVALRCDPISGHVSLFWYQQALGQGPEFLTYFQNEAQLDKSGLPSDRFFAERPEGSVSTLKIQRTQQEDSAVYLCASSYRSRGTGQFFGPGTRLTVL.

The gene calls are TRBV7-6 and TRBJ2-1; the match to TRBD1 covers 7 bases. CDR3 length equals 15 residues. Germline V gene lookup returns CDR1 SGHVS and CDR2 FNYEAQ. Trimming at V came to 5 bases and at J to 6 bases, leaving 10 bases not matched to a gene. The CDR3 here is CASSPRTGAGNEQFF. CDR3 in DNA: TGTGCCAGCAGCCCCAGAACAGGGGCGGGCAATGAGCAGTTCTTC.

The genes are TRBV6-5 and TRBJ2-2, with 11 positions matching TRBD1. J was trimmed by 3 bases and V by 5 bases; bases with no gene match: 2. Germline CDR1 and CDR2: MNHEY and SVGAGI. This CDR3 has 15 residues. CDR3 in amino acids: CASSRDRGDTGELFF. CDR3 nucleotide sequence: TGTGCCAGCAGTCGGGACAGGGGGGACACCGGGGAGCTGTTTTTT.

CDR3 amino acids: CANHYSGANVLTF. The CDR3 DNA reads as TGTGCCAACCACTACTCCGGGGCCAACGTCCTGACTTTC. The chain is built from TRBV27 and TRBJ2-6, with D unclear. The V end was cut by 10 bases, the J end by 4 bases, with 11 bases between. Germline CDR1 is MNHEY and CDR2 is SMNVEV (reference sequence). There are 13 residues in the CDR3.

The V call is TRBV7-9, the J call TRBJ2-3, with D possibly TRBD2 on 5 matching bases. This CDR3 has 16 amino acids. Per germline, CDR1 SEHNR and CDR2 FQNEAQ (reference sequence). V lost 1 base and J lost 0, with 11 bases in between. The CDR3 sequence is CASSLGGATSTDTQYF. Here the CDR3 DNA reads TGTGCCAGCAGCTTAGGGGGAGCCACTAGCACAGATACGCAGTATTTT.

The CDR3 bases are TGTGCCAGCAGTCGTACTAGCGGGGGGTATAACACCGGGGAGCTGTTTTTT. It encodes CASSRTSGGYNTGELFF. The V gene is TRBV7-2, the J gene TRBJ2-2, with 12 bases identical to TRBD2. The junction had 7 bases not matched to a gene; V was cut back by 6 bases and J by 2 bases. The length of the CDR3 is 17 residues. Germline V gene sequence: CDR1 SGHTA, CDR2 FQGNSA.

J is TRBJ2-5 and V is TRBV4-3, with 10 bases lining up with TRBD1. The end of the DNA aligns better with TRBJ2-7, so the J call may be wrong. Germline CDR1 LGHNA, CDR2 YSLEER. The CDR3 runs to 16 residues. CDR3 loop: CASSHSGTGELYEQYF. The DNA for the CDR3 is TGCGCCAGCAGCCATTCCGGGACAGGGGAGTTATACGAGCAGTACTTC.

J is TRBJ2-7 and V is TRBV5-1; TRBD1 might be the D (6 bases). V was shortened by 0 bases and J by 3 bases, with 22 bases between the two germline ends. The CDR3 totals 18 residues. Germline CDR1 SGHRS, CDR2 YFSETQ. The CDR3 region is CASSLARPGVSFFYEQYF. The CDR3 bases are TGCGCCAGCAGCTTGGCAAGGCCAGGGGTTTCTTTTTTCTACGAGCAGTACTTC.

CDR3: CASISDSTYEQYF. The CDR3 nucleotides read TGTGCCAGCATCTCGGACAGTACCTACGAGCAGTACTTC. The rearrangement uses TRBV7-8 and TRBJ2-7, with a tentative D call TRBD1 (6 bases). The CDR3 is 13 residues long. Germline loops: CDR1 SGHVS, CDR2 FQNEAQ. V gave up 7 bases and J gave up 2 bases, with 12 bases separating them.

V and J are TRBV5-1 and TRBJ2-6; no firm D call. With 4 bases removed from V and 4 bases from J, the gap between germline ends came to 12 bases. This CDR3 contains 15 residues. The germline CDR1 and CDR2 sequences are SGHRS and YFSETQ. In DNA, the CDR3 is TGCGCCAGCAGCCCGGGTACAACCGGGGCCAACGTCCTGACTTTC. Its translation: CASSPGTTGANVLTF.

This chain connects TRBV5-1 to TRBJ2-1; D perhaps matches TRBD1 (5 bases). The CDR3 extends over 16 amino acids. V dropped 0 bases and J dropped 5 bases, with 15 bases sitting between them. The germline gives CDR1 SGHRS, CDR2 YFSETQ. In DNA form, the CDR3 reads TGCGCCAGCAGCTTGGAGCCTCCGACAGAAAACAATGAGCAGTTCTTC. The encoded protein is CASSLEPPTENNEQFF.

The V and J genes are TRBV19 and TRBJ1-3; TRBD1 is a possible D gene (6 bases). Trimming pared 1 base from V and 4 bases from J, leaving 20 bases between. The CDR3 consists of 18 residues. The germline CDR1 and CDR2 sequences are LNHDA and SQIVND (reference sequence). The CDR3 DNA is TGTGCCAGTAGTATAGGGTGGTCCGGGACACAGAACGGAAACACCATATATTTT. Residues: CASSIGWSGTQNGNTIYF.

This chain links TRBV25-1 with TRBJ2-4, with D perhaps matching TRBD2 (6 bases). The CDR3 runs to 18 residues. Trimming removed 1 base at V and 1 base at J, with 17 bases between. Germline CDR1 reads MGHDK; CDR2 reads SYGVNS. CDR3 sequence (DNA): TGTGCCAGCAGTGAATTGGGTGGCGGGGAGTCGGCCAAAAACATTCAGTACTTC. It codes for CASSELGGGESAKNIQYF.

This rearrangement joins TRBV29-1 to TRBJ1-4; TRBD1 agrees at 7 bases. V shed 7 bases and J 4 bases; nucleotides not matched to a gene: 3. The CDR3 sequence is 12 residues long. Per the germline V gene, CDR1 is SQVTM and CDR2 is ANQGSEA. The CDR3 is CSAGTDNEKLFF. The CDR3 DNA is TGCAGCGCTGGGACAGATAATGAAAAACTGTTTTTT. Drawing the rest from reference TRBV29-1 and TRBJ1-4, the complete variable domain is SAVISQKPSRDICQRGTSLTIQCQVDSQVTMMFWYRQQPGQSLTLIATANQGSEATYESGFVIDKFPISRPNLTFSTLTVSNMSPEDSSIYLCSAGTDNEKLFFGSGTQLSVL.

This clone was recorded only once. The chain carries TRBV7-2 and TRBJ2-7, with 9 bases fitting TRBD1. This CDR3 has 15 amino acids. The V gene's germline CDR1 is SGHTA and CDR2 FQGNSA. V lost 5 bases and J lost 6; bases outside the gene matches: 11. DNA of the CDR3: TGTGCCAGCAGCGTCTCCGGGACAGGGTTGCCCGAGCAGTACTTC. Protein product: CASSVSGTGLPEQYF.

This sequence joins TRBV10-3 and TRBJ2-7; D is perhaps TRBD2 (7 bases). V lost 0 bases and J lost 5, with 11 bases in between. Germline V gene data show CDR1 as ENHRY and CDR2 as SYGVKD. This CDR3 is 14 amino acids long. The CDR3 sequence is CAISESGGANEQYF. The CDR3 DNA is TGTGCCATCAGTGAGTCGGGGGGGGCAAACGAGCAGTACTTC.

This chain joins TRBV4-1 and TRBJ2-3; TRBD1 matches 8 bases. Germline V lookup: CDR1 MGHRA, CDR2 YSYEKL. CDR3 length equals 14 residues. J was trimmed by 6 bases and V by 4 bases; bases with no gene match: 6. The CDR3 region is CASSLPDREDTQYF. The CDR3 nucleotides are TGCGCCAGCAGCCTCCCGGACAGGGAGGATACGCAGTATTTT.

The chain combines TRBV2 with TRBJ1-1; D is uncertain. Trimming pared 1 base from V and 10 bases from J, leaving 13 bases between. This CDR3 spans 13 amino acids. Germline CDR1 SNHLY, CDR2 FYNNEI. CDR3 in DNA: TGTGCCAGCAGTGAAGTCCCAGGTACCGGAGCTTTCTTT. Protein sequence: CASSEVPGTGAFF.

This clone was detected once. This chain uses TRBV7-9 with TRBJ2-2; tentative D call: TRBD1 (6 bases). The CDR3 runs 17 residues. Trimming took 4 bases from V and 1 from J, leaving 16 bases between them. The germline V gene encodes CDR1 SEHNR and CDR2 FQNEAQ (reference sequence). In DNA form, the CDR3 reads TGTGCCAGCAGCTCCACTACTCCGGGACAGAACACCGGGGAGCTGTTTTTT. Its translation is CASSSTTPGQNTGELFF.